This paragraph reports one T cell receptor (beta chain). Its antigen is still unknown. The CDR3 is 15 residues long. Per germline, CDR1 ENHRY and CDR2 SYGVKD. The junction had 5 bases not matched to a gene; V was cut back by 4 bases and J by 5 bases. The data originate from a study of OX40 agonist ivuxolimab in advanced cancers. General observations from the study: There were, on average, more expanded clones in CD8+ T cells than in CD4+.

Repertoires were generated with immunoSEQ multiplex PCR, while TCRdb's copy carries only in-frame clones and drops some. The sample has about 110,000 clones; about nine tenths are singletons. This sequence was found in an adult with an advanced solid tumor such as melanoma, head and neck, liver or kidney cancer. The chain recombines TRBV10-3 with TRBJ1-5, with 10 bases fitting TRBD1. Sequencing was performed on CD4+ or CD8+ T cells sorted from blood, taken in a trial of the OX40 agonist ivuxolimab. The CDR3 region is CAISVRQGADQPQHF. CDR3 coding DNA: TGTGCCATCAGTGTTCGACAGGGGGCTGATCAGCCCCAGCATTTT.